This T cell receptor (beta chain) is drawn from a study of molecular identifiers for immune sequencing clone quantification (dated by TCRdb to 2016 to 2019). Background for the entire study: For a replicate experiment, RNA from 20,000 or 100,000 naive CD8 T cells was divided into five aliquots, of which four were sequenced. The study was a methods study using CD8 T cells to benchmark molecular-identifier clustering-based TCR repertoire sequencing (MIDCIRS) and TCR RNA copy counting. General findings and caveats noted by the study authors: Highly expanded clone sizes could be underestimated because identical TCR molecules may share a barcode. Modeling estimated roughly 3 recovered TCR RNA copies per cell, compared with 9.5 to 10 by digital PCR, which implies about 30% capture efficiency. Clones above 20 RNA copies held over 97% of molecules in CMV-specific effector cells but under 1% in naive cells. The naive libraries included spiked-in Jurkat TCR RNA (about nine copies' worth), and this Jurkat TCR RNA is not part of the donor repertoire. Even against a background of 850,000 to 1,000,000 naive CD8 T cells, spiked-in Jurkat TCR RNA amounting to a single cell's worth was reported to be detectable. When barcode sub-clustering was left out, chimeric consensus sequences inflated TCR diversity, with chimeras reaching as high as 47%.

This clonotype was recorded many times. Its recognized antigen is unknown. Base qualities are not at hand, and no much larger clone is one base apart. Reading the germline V gene gives CDR1 SGHTA and CDR2 FQGNSA. The germline V and J ends show losses of 4 bases and 4 bases respectively, and no gene match explains 9 bases of the junction. The CDR3 goes from the cysteine to the phenylalanine over 16 residues. Solely the CDR3 DNA is kept, with 48 bases framed from the first base. Libraries of naive CD8 T cells were generated from roughly 21,000 to 960,000 sorted cells, with 10%, 30% or 50% of the purified RNA used. Naive CD8 T cells, defined as CD8+CD4-CCR7+CD45RA+, were FACS-sorted into RLT Plus buffer on a BD FACSAria II. Detection sensitivity was tested by spiking Jurkat RNA equal to some 11 TCR copies' worth into samples containing roughly 19,000-1,000,000 naive CD8 T cells. Enrichment of CD8 T cells was done with RosetteSep CD8+ T Cell Enrichment Cocktail plus Ficoll-Paque, and ACK red cell lysis came afterward.

Receptors were amplified or captured by PCR. The instrument given in TCRdb is Illumina HiSeq 4000. Preparation of bulk TCR libraries followed a previously described approach, with the TCR primers listed in Table S5. Total RNA was purified with the Qiagen AllPrep DNA/RNA kit. Before analysis, reads from multiple sequencing runs of one library were combined. The original methods were these. Only reads with exact TCR constant sequence were kept, trimmed to 150 nt, and grouped by their 12-nt molecular barcodes. Reads inside each barcode group were sub-clustered using a 15% Levenshtein threshold, and a quality-weighted consensus sequence was constructed for each RNA molecule. Non-functional sequences were filtered out, along with any lower-count sequence sitting one edit away from another sequence. Barcode sub-clusters with fewer than 20% of the maximum read count were removed, based on fitting two negative binomial distributions. Through fastp at Q25 and MiXCR, TCRdb rebuilt clones from the public reads, retaining in-frame beta chains. CDR3 protein sequences are deduplicated, and each keeps its most common genes and DNA. The V and J calls reflect TCRdb's pipeline rather than the authors' work. The sample records more than 300,000 distinct CDR3 sequences, about a fifth of which are singletons. The biggest ten clones account for 0.75% to 0.85% of the sample.

The sequence came from a human donor in good health. Some libraries in this study had Jurkat cell RNA spiked in. Rearrangement joined TRBV7-2 to TRBJ2-3; TRBD1 matches 9 bases in the middle. Sequenced material: naive CD8+ T cells from blood, with Jurkat cell RNA spiked in. Read against the paper, the sample's cell subset or site label means: FACS-sorted CD8+CD4-CCR7+CD45RA+ naive T cells. The CDR3 loop reads CASSSRGDRAPDTQYF. The DNA reads TGTGCCAGCAGCTCCCGGGGGGACAGGGCACCAGATACGCAGTATTTT.